This T cell receptor (beta chain) was recovered during a study of T cell responses to AZD1222 COVID-19 vaccine. Notes on the study in general: Nearly half of spike-specific TCRs reportedly go after variant regions that carry no mutations. Donors were mostly white British, more females; clonal diversity possibly underestimated.

A note on this clone: Its target is not known.

The protocol was immunoSEQ multiplex PCR, while the TCRdb copy is restricted to in-frame clones and leaves out a portion. The data show about 96,000 clones, approximately 88% seen once. This CDR3 contains 17 residues. The ends were cut back, 0 bases at V and 5 bases at J, with 19 bases in the middle. CDR1 is LGHNA and CDR2 is YSLEER in the germline V gene. This sequence joins TRBV4-3 and TRBJ1-2; maybe TRBD1 (6 bases). Sample: peripheral blood, taken on day 0 of AZD1222 vaccination. The clonotype was recovered from an adult in good health. CDR3 nucleotides: TGCGCCAGCAGCCAAGATTGGGTCACAGGGAGGAGATATGGCTACACCTTC. Its protein product is CASSQDWVTGRRYGYTF.